The T cell receptor beta chain described here comes from a study of shared clonotypes between healthy human individuals (dated by TCRdb to the early 2020s). Regarding the complete study: Three men and two women, aged 18 to 49 years, made up the cohort. The study deeply sequenced blood TCR repertoires of several healthy adults to estimate repertoire size and the extent of clonotype sharing between individuals. Per donor, leukapheresis produced somewhere between about 0.8 and 9 billion PBMCs. Per donor, three plates each were used for CD4 naive and CD4 memory, two for CD8 naive, and one for CD8 memory. To increase sequencing depth and limit assay-specific biases, TCR repertoire library preparation and sequencing were carried out by different laboratories using diverse techniques.

The donors were healthy, HIV-negative adults who had no recently reported acute infections or vaccinations. Every donor was a Caucasian adult living in Nashville, Tennessee, USA. Magnetic negative selection was used to enrich CD4+ T cells, after which naive cells were positively selected on CD45RA and the negative fraction became the memory subset. Blood was collected by leukapheresis, and PBMCs were isolated by Ficoll-Histopaque density gradient centrifugation and then cryopreserved in liquid nitrogen vapor phase. Purity and quantity of every magnetically sorted T cell population were checked by analytical flow cytometry. Genomic DNA was isolated from each sorted fraction and quantified by UV absorbance on a Nanodrop 2000c. From the germline V gene, CDR1 is MGHRA and CDR2 is YSYEKL. The CDR3, from cysteine to phenylalanine, totals 12 residues. The entry retains the CDR3 DNA only, 36 bases that are in frame from base 1. V is cut by 1 base and J by 9 bases, and the space between the germline ends is 10 bases.

This clone was counted between two and nine times. Its binding antigen is unknown. No base quality information exists; no much larger clone differs at one position. General conclusions and limits of the study: Across a few donors, around 5% of naive CD4, 3% to 4% of naive CD8, roughly 2.3% of memory CD4, and under 0.45% of memory CD8 clonotypes were shared. Because the study included a small number of donors, the genetic and exposure-history diversity represented was limited. Compared with non-shared clonotypes, clonotypes shared by all four sorted-subset donors had higher generation probabilities. Estimated clonotype richness was generally larger for naive than for memory subsets. Rarefaction of sorted-subset datasets indicated incomplete sequencing despite the large sequencing depth. Based on pairwise subsampling, the degree of clonotype sharing among donors was expected to be affected by sequencing depth. Sampling was restricted to blood, and TCR repertoires in tissue are likely to differ from TCR repertoires in blood.

Using the deep immunoSEQ assay, multiplex PCR amplified TCR CDR3 regions from genomic DNA. Genomic DNA extracted from each cell subset was distributed evenly over all wells of several immunoSEQ 96-well plates, and each plate served as one replicate. Each replicate PCR for sorted subsets received roughly 200 ng genomic DNA, equal to roughly 29,000 T cell genomes. The purified libraries were quantified using a Qubit 3.0 fluorometer, sized with a Bioanalyzer 2100, and then quantified again using the KAPA Library Quantification kit. Every immunoSEQ 96-well plate was sequenced on a dedicated single-read 150-cycle Illumina NextSeq 550 flow cell. On the study's bioinformatics: Because only junctional sequences without quality scores were contained in the immunoSEQ output, filtering matching that applied to full-length reads could not be performed. To assign V/J genes and CDR3, sequences were annotated using PyIR, a Python wrapper for IgBLAST v1.9, with IMGT germline references. Reads with weak V/J assignments (E-value above 1e-6), missing CDR3, stop codons, out-of-frame junctions, or ambiguous translated residues were removed. V3J clonotypes were defined as sequences sharing the same inferred V gene, J gene, and CDR3 amino acid sequence. Percentage overlap between repertoires was computed as shared unique clonotypes divided by the size of the smaller repertoire. Richness of each repertoire was evaluated using RTK rarefaction, the Chao1 estimator, and Recon v2.1 estimates of unobserved clonotypes. OLGA was used to compute generation probabilities for all TCRbeta clonotypes that the gDNA method yielded from several donors. TCRdb's version of the immuneACCESS table is confined to in-frame rearrangements and falls short of the full clone set. An unresolved V gene accounts for under half of the shortfall where checked; the remainder is of unknown origin. Clonal size and the V and J genes are those of that table, whereas D and trimming came from the DNA. For this sample there are under 300,000 clones; about 65% appear just once. The top ten clones comprise around 10% of the sample.

This TCR was recovered from a man younger than 45 in good health. The chain joins TRBV4-1 to TRBJ2-7, with no confidently assigned D gene. Sequencing was carried out using memory CD4+ T cells sorted from blood. According to the study, the label for this sample's cell subset or site signals: CD45RA-negative fraction. The CDR3 in this case is CASSQAFQRQYF. The DNA is as follows: TGCGCCAGCAGCCAAGCGTTCCAGCGGCAGTACTTC.